The 31 T cell receptor beta chains presented below share a single source sample, sequenced in a study of blood T cell repertoires in COVID-19. The data were produced by immunoSEQ multiplex PCR, yet TCRdb's version contains in-frame clones alone and is incomplete. The sample yields 150,000 to 200,000 clones, about 86% seen once. Sequenced sample: peripheral blood. These receptors were collected from a woman in her sixties with COVID-19, enrolled during active disease.

The rearrangement joins TRBV27 to TRBJ2-7, with TRBD2 matching over 12 bases. This CDR3 has 16 residues. Germline loops: CDR1 MNHEY, CDR2 SMNVEV (reference sequence). Losses at the gene ends were 2 bases for V and 1 base for J; bases not matched to a gene: 3. The CDR3 loop reads CASSLSLAGGSYEQYF. The CDR3 DNA follows: TGTGCCAGCAGTTTAAGTCTAGCGGGAGGGTCCTACGAGCAGTACTTC.

This clone has just one count. The chain combines TRBV3-1 (or the pseudogene TRBV3-2) with TRBJ2-7; the D gene is possibly TRBD1 (6 bases). This CDR3 has 14 residues. Trimming took 3 bases from V and 3 from J, leaving 12 bases between them. Germline CDR1 LGHDT, CDR2 YNNKEL (reference sequence). The CDR3 here is CASSQSTGDYEQYF. DNA for the CDR3: TGTGCCAGCAGCCAGTCGACAGGTGACTACGAGCAGTACTTC.

V usage is TRBV5-1 and J usage is TRBJ1-6; 9 bases fit TRBD1. The germline V gene encodes CDR1 SGHRS and CDR2 YFSETQ. Germline trimming cut 3 bases from V and 7 bases from J; bases unmatched to any gene: 5. The CDR3 totals 15 residues. The CDR3 loop reads CASSSRDRVNSPLHF. The CDR3 nucleotides read TGCGCCAGCAGCTCACGGGACAGGGTCAATTCACCCCTCCACTTT.

The J gene is TRBJ1-4, the V gene TRBV29-1, with a tentative D call TRBD1 (5 bases). V was pared by 8 bases and J by 4 bases, with 14 bases between. The CDR3 spans 13 residues. Germline V CDR1 and CDR2: SQVTM, ANQGSEA. CDR3 DNA: TGCAGCACGAATTTTGACAGTAATGAAAAACTGTTTTTT. It encodes CSTNFDSNEKLFF. Variable domain in full (rest from reference TRBV29-1 and TRBJ1-4): SAVISQKPSRDICQRGTSLTIQCQVDSQVTMMFWYRQQPGQSLTLIATANQGSEATYESGFVIDKFPISRPNLTFSTLTVSNMSPEDSSIYLCSTNFDSNEKLFFGSGTQLSVL.

In the case of this clone: Since no conserved phenylalanine or tryptophan closes the CDR3, a read error is the likely cause. This chain links TRBV12-3 or TRBV12-4 with TRBJ1-1; 7 bases align to TRBD1. This CDR3 spans 11 amino acids. After removal of 4 bases from V and 7 bases from J, the junction contained 0 bases not matched to a gene. CDR3 loop: CASSWDSEAFL. The DNA for the CDR3 is TGTGCCAGCAGTTGGGACAGTGAAGCTTTCCTT.

The gene calls are TRBV6-5 and TRBJ1-5; 8 nucleotides agree with TRBD1. The CDR3 sequence is 14 residues long. With 5 bases clipped from V and 4 bases from J, the junction kept 4 bases outside the gene matches. Germline loops: CDR1 MNHEY, CDR2 SVGAGI. The CDR3 protein is CASSTGQANQPQHF. The CDR3, as DNA: TGTGCCAGCAGTACGGGACAGGCTAATCAGCCCCAGCATTTT.

This clone was counted between two and nine times. The chain joins TRBV4-3 to TRBJ2-4; perhaps TRBD2 as D (6 bases). Germline V gene data show CDR1 as LGHNA and CDR2 as YSLEER. V was cut by 0 bases and J by 3 bases, with 9 bases left in between. The CDR3 has 15 amino acids. CDR3 coding DNA: TGCGCCAGCAGCCAAGAGGGGGGTGGCAAAAACATTCAGTACTTC. Encoded protein: CASSQEGGGKNIQYF.

The V gene is TRBV2, the J gene TRBJ2-7, with D hard to call. From germline, CDR1 is SNHLY and CDR2 FYNNEI. Trimming took 5 bases from V and 5 from J, leaving 7 bases between them. CDR3 length: 11 amino acids. The CDR3 loop reads CASSPLHEQYF. The DNA of the CDR3 is TGTGCCAGCAGTCCCCTCCACGAGCAGTACTTC.

The chain employs TRBV9 and TRBJ1-6; D is unclear. The V and J ends lost 2 bases and 7 bases respectively, with 10 bases between them. CDR1 is SGDLS, CDR2 YYNGEE, per germline. The CDR3 contains 14 residues. The CDR3 protein is CASSVDMQNSPLHF. CDR3 coding DNA: TGTGCCAGCAGCGTCGACATGCAGAATTCACCCCTCCACTTT.

This chain uses TRBV19 with TRBJ2-4; D perhaps matches TRBD1 (6 bases). Deletions cut 9 bases from V and 1 base from J, with 13 bases between. Germline CDR1 and CDR2: LNHDA and SQIVND (reference sequence). The CDR3 runs to 14 residues. Written as DNA, the CDR3 is TGTGCCAGCCCCGAGGGGGTGGCCAAAAACATTCAGTACTTC. This codes for CASPEGVAKNIQYF.

This clone is a singleton in its sample. The chain joins TRBV4-1 to TRBJ1-5; 12 bases align to TRBD1. Unmatched junction bases numbered 6, after V lost 1 base and J lost 8 bases. This CDR3 has 16 residues. Germline values: CDR1 MGHRA, CDR2 YSYEKL. The CDR3 region has the DNA TGCGCCAGCAGCCAAGGGCCCGGGACAGGGGGCGAGCCCCAGCATTTT. It translates to CASSQGPGTGGEPQHF.

The V gene is TRBV2, the J gene TRBJ1-5, with 10 bases that match TRBD1. The CDR3 runs to 17 residues. V shed 6 bases, J shed 2 bases, and the junction held 10 bases outside the gene matches. Germline-derived CDR1 and CDR2 are SNHLY and FYNNEI. This CDR3 is CASRQDGTGVGNQPQHF. The DNA for the CDR3 is TGTGCCAGCAGGCAGGACGGGACAGGGGTTGGCAATCAGCCCCAGCATTTT.

The gene calls are TRBV19 and TRBJ1-1; TRBD1 aligns across 9 bases. The germline V gene has CDR1 LNHDA and CDR2 SQIVND (reference sequence). The CDR3 length is 16 residues. V was pared by 3 bases and J by 3 bases, with 8 bases of the junction left unmatched. The CDR3 bases are TGTGCCAGTAGTATGGGACAGGGTTTTTGGGACACTGAAGCTTTCTTT. Amino acid sequence: CASSMGQGFWDTEAFF.

This clone was counted a single time. The chain's CDR3 is CSARDRVNYGYTF. DNA for the CDR3: TGCAGCGCCAGGGACAGGGTAAACTATGGCTACACCTTC. The chain uses TRBV29-1 and TRBJ1-2, with TRBD1 identical over 9 bases. The V and J ends lost 7 bases and 2 bases, in that order; junction bases with no gene match: 5. CDR1 SQVTM and CDR2 ANQGSEA come from the germline V gene. The CDR3 consists of 13 residues. The variable domain in full, with the rest retrieved from reference TRBV29-1 and TRBJ1-2, is SAVISQKPSRDICQRGTSLTIQCQVDSQVTMMFWYRQQPGQSLTLIATANQGSEATYESGFVIDKFPISRPNLTFSTLTVSNMSPEDSSIYLCSARDRVNYGYTFGSGTRLTVV.

The CDR3 DNA reads as TGTGCCAGTAACATACCGGGGGGCCGAGGCACCGGGGAGCTGTTTTTT. This sequence encodes CASNIPGGRGTGELFF. The chain has TRBV19 and TRBJ2-2, with a weak D call TRBD2 (7 bases). The ends were cut back, 7 bases at V and 4 bases at J, with 19 bases in the middle. The CDR3 loop spans 16 amino acids. Germline lookup yields CDR1 LNHDA and CDR2 SQIVND (reference sequence).

V and J are TRBV6-5 and TRBJ2-1; 9 nucleotides agree with TRBD2. The CDR3 sequence is 15 residues long. V lost 6 bases and J lost 3; bases outside the gene matches: 6. Germline V gives CDR1 MNHEY, CDR2 SVGAGI. The CDR3 coding sequence is TGTGCCAGCAGGCCACTAGCGGGTGTCTACAATGAGCAGTTCTTC. It yields the protein CASRPLAGVYNEQFF.

CDR3 in amino acids: CASMSPGANTEAFF. The CDR3 bases are TGTGCCAGCATGTCACCAGGGGCGAACACTGAAGCTTTCTTT. The chain combines TRBV28 with TRBJ1-1, with D perhaps matching TRBD1 (6 bases). Trimming left V 7 bases short and J 1 base short, with 13 bases between. The V gene's germline CDR1 is MDHEN and CDR2 SYDVKM. This CDR3 has 14 amino acids.

The chain carries TRBV5-3 and TRBJ1-4, with D possibly being TRBD1 (6 bases). TRBV5-3 is designated an ORF whose function remains uncertain. V shed 5 bases and J shed 8 bases, with 19 bases lying between them. The CDR3 spans 15 residues. The CDR3 DNA is TGTGCCAGAAGTGTAAGGACAGACGACCGAGAAAAACTGTTTTTT. This codes for CARSVRTDDREKLFF.

The chain couples TRBV7-2 to TRBJ1-1; a possible D gene is TRBD1 (5 bases). Germline V gene data show CDR1 as SGHTA and CDR2 as FQGNSA. With 2 bases removed from V and 4 bases from J, the gap between germline ends came to 11 bases. The CDR3 is 14 residues long. DNA of the CDR3: TGTGCCAGCAGCTTATGGGGCAAGGGCACTGAAGCTTTCTTT. Its protein is CASSLWGKGTEAFF.

This clone appeared once. This sequence joins TRBV5-1 and TRBJ1-5; 9 nucleotides align to TRBD1. Germline V gene data show CDR1 as SGHRS and CDR2 as YFSETQ. This CDR3 spans 15 amino acids. The V gene end was trimmed by 4 bases and the J gene end by 3 bases; junction bases not matched to a gene: 5. DNA of the CDR3: TGCGCCAGCAGCCAACAGGGGGCCTACAATCAGCCCCAGCATTTT. This sequence encodes CASSQQGAYNQPQHF.

V gene TRBV7-8 combines with J gene TRBJ2-7, with D perhaps TRBD1 (5 bases). Per germline, CDR1 SGHVS and CDR2 FQNEAQ. Trimming took off 1 base at V and 4 bases at J, with 8 bases between the two ends. This CDR3 contains 13 residues. The CDR3 coding sequence is TGTGCCAGCAGCTTAGAGGGGCGGTACGAGCAGTACTTC. Translation: CASSLEGRYEQYF.

The chain recombines TRBV6-1 with TRBJ2-7; 8 bases map to TRBD1. Germline-derived CDR1 and CDR2 are MNHNS and SASEGT. The CDR3 runs 16 residues. With V trimmed by 0 bases and J by 6 bases, 10 bases remained unmatched. CDR3 region: CASSEARGQVRGEQYF. CDR3 in DNA: TGTGCCAGCAGTGAAGCGCGGGGACAGGTTCGGGGCGAGCAGTACTTC.

The chain is built from TRBV6-4 and TRBJ2-7; 8 nucleotides match TRBD2. The V gene end was trimmed by 3 bases and the J gene end by 3 bases; junction bases not matched to a gene: 7. Germline V gives CDR1 MRHNA, CDR2 SNTAGT. The CDR3 totals 15 residues. The CDR3 protein is CASSETSGEHYEQYF. The CDR3 DNA reads TGTGCCAGCAGTGAAACTAGCGGCGAACACTACGAGCAGTACTTC.

V gene TRBV20-1 combines with J gene TRBJ2-1; tentatively, D is TRBD1 (6 bases). V lost 4 bases to trimming and J lost 13 bases, with 17 bases between them. Germline CDR1 is DFQATT and CDR2 is SNEGSKA (reference sequence). The CDR3 is 12 residues long. The CDR3 coding sequence is TGCAGTGCTATTGATACAGGGTGGGGACAGTTCTTC. Translated: CSAIDTGWGQFF.

The CDR3 bases are TGTGCCAGCAGCGTTATTCCGATCAGGGGCGTGGGTGGCTACACCTTC. This encodes CASSVIPIRGVGGYTF. The rearrangement links TRBV9 to TRBJ1-2, with D possibly being TRBD1 (6 bases). The CDR3 runs 16 residues. Germline loops: CDR1 SGDLS, CDR2 YYNGEE. Trimming shortened V by 2 bases and J by 7 bases, and 21 bases separated the two germline ends.

The chain recombines TRBV7-3 with TRBJ2-5; 11 bases map to TRBD2. This CDR3 is built from 14 residues. Trimming cost V 4 bases and J 7 bases; bases outside gene matches: 5. Germline CDR1 reads SGHTA; CDR2 reads FQGTGA. CDR3: CASSSTGTSGTQYF. The DNA for the CDR3 is TGTGCCAGCAGCTCAACCGGGACTAGCGGGACCCAGTACTTC.

This clone was counted a single time. The chain is built from TRBV7-3 and TRBJ2-5; the D is unclear. With 2 bases removed from V and 2 bases from J, the gap between germline ends came to 9 bases. The CDR3 has 14 residues. Germline loops: CDR1 SGHTA, CDR2 FQGTGA. The CDR3 DNA follows: TGTGCCAGCAGCTTAGTGGGCTGGCAAGAGACCCAGTACTTC. It encodes CASSLVGWQETQYF. Filled out from reference TRBV7-3 and TRBJ2-5, the complete variable domain reads GAGVSQTPSNKVTEKGKYVELRCDPISGHTALYWYRQSLGQGPEFLIYFQGTGAADDSGLPNDRFFAVRPEGSVSTLKIQRTERGDSAVYLCASSLVGWQETQYFGPGTRLLVL.

The chain couples TRBV5-1 to TRBJ2-2, with 13 bases matching TRBD2. Per germline, CDR1 SGHRS and CDR2 YFSETQ. This CDR3 is built from 16 residues. V dropped 3 bases and J dropped 6; count of bases not matched to a gene: 5. The CDR3, as DNA: TGCGCCAGCAGCTCAGGACTAGCGGGAGTTTCCGGGGAGCTGTTTTTT. Translation gives CASSSGLAGVSGELFF.

The V call is TRBV11-3, the J call TRBJ2-7; 8 bases agree with TRBD1. The CDR3 sequence is 15 residues long. The V gene end was trimmed by 5 bases and the J gene end by 5 bases; junction bases not matched to a gene: 11. In germline, CDR1 is SGHNT, CDR2 YENEEA. The CDR3: CASSPRQGTLHEQYF. In DNA, the CDR3 is TGTGCCAGCAGCCCCAGACAGGGGACTCTTCACGAGCAGTACTTC.

The CDR3 loop reads CASSLGGPSRNQPQHF. The CDR3 DNA is TGCGCCAGCAGCTTAGGCGGCCCGTCCCGCAATCAGCCCCAGCATTTT. The chain carries TRBV5-1 and TRBJ1-5, with D hard to call. This CDR3 region has 16 residues. V was cut by 2 bases and J by 2 bases, with 14 bases left in between. The V gene's germline CDR1 is SGHRS and CDR2 YFSETQ. Full variable domain (rest looked up from reference TRBV5-1 and TRBJ1-5): KAGVTQTPRYLIKTRGQQVTLSCSPISGHRSVSWYQQTPGQGLQFLFEYFSETQRNKGNFPGRFSGRQFSNSRSEMNVSTLELGDSALYLCASSLGGPSRNQPQHFGDGTRLSIL.

The chain joins TRBV7-2 to TRBJ1-2; 9 bases fit TRBD1. The CDR3 has 14 amino acids. Trimming took 4 bases from V and 4 from J; bases not matched to a gene: 4. Germline V CDR1 and CDR2: SGHTA, FQGNSA. The DNA of the CDR3 is TGTGCCAGCAGCTCCCCGGGACAGGGCTATGGCTACACCTTC. Translated, it gives CASSSPGQGYGYTF. The complete variable domain, with remaining parts taken from reference TRBV7-2 and TRBJ1-2, reads GAGVSQSPSNKVTEKGKDVELRCDPISGHTALYWYRQSLGQGLEFLIYFQGNSAPDKSGLPSDRFSAERTGGSVSTLTIQRTQQEDSAVYLCASSSPGQGYGYTFGSGTRLTVV.